This TCR beta chain was observed in a study of T-cell memory formation after mild COVID-19 (dated by TCRdb to the early 2020s). For context, the study as a whole: TCR sequence clusters from the two donors were found to be largely donor specific. In a couple of donors, T-cell clones that expanded and contracted after mild COVID-19 were followed by sequencing TCRalpha and TCRbeta repertoires longitudinally. The cohort comprised two young, previously healthy adult volunteers, one female and one male. Results the study describes overall, beyond this receptor: The study covered only a couple of mild cases, and larger cohorts including severe cases with pre-infection samples were considered necessary. The detection of some responding clones in pre-infection memory suggests that pre-existing cross-reactive memory T cells joined the SARS-CoV-2 response. Contracting CD4+ clones were located mainly in the CM and EM memory subsets, whereas CD8+ clones were found to be enriched in EMRA. SARS-CoV-2 specificity was not confirmed for the second-wave clones peaking on day 37. From day 15 to 85, contracting clones showed balanced CD4/CD8 phenotypes, whereas a second wave of clones that expanded from day 15 to 37 leaned towards CD4+.

The germline V gene supplies CDR1 SGHTA and CDR2 FQGTGA. From V the trimming removes 4 bases and from J it removes 0 bases, while the gene matches leave 11 bases of the junction unaccounted for. Measured from the cysteine to the phenylalanine, the CDR3 is 18 residues long. Only the CDR3 region is kept as DNA, spanning 54 bases read in frame from base 1. PBMCs were isolated by Ficoll-Paque density gradient centrifugation. The reads were generated on an Illumina NovaSeq 6000. TCRalpha and TCRbeta cDNA libraries were built by 5'RACE with constant-segment primers, adding sample barcodes and unique molecular identifiers. RNA was extracted from every sample with Trizol reagent. Library amplification was performed in two PCR steps, and a second sample barcode and Illumina TruSeq adapters were introduced in the second step. Libraries were sequenced on an Illumina NovaSeq with 2 x 150 bp paired-end reads. Per the source publication's procedure: Demultiplexing of reads and collapsing into UMI-guided consensus sequences were performed with migec v1.2.7. Using mixcr v2.1.11, the UMI consensuses were aligned to TRA and TRB V and J templates and assembled into clonotypes. Expanded or contracted clonotypes were those called significant by both edgeR and NoisET, with noise models trained on biological replicates. For edgeR calls, the thresholds were a false discovery rate-adjusted p below 0.01 and a log2 fold-change of 1. As an exploratory analysis of dynamics, PCA with hierarchical clustering was applied to max-normalized trajectories of the 1000 most abundant clonotypes. The CD4 or CD8 phenotype of responding clones was assigned using the separately sequenced CD4+ and CD8+ repertoires. TCRdb trimmed the raw reads at Q25, called clones with MiXCR and kept productive beta chains. Under each unique CDR3 protein, matching rows form one entry showing the most common genes and DNA. What appears here as the V and J calls and clone size reflects TCRdb's work, not the paper's. The sample yields more than 450,000 distinct CDR3 sequences; under 20% were counted once. Together, the top ten hold 12% of the sample.

With respect to this clonotype: No cognate antigen has been identified for it. No much larger clone exists at a distance of one base, and base qualities are not known.

Material: PBMCs or a T cell subset sorted from them (not recorded which). This TCR derives from an adult woman who had mild COVID-19 (a few samples of this study predate the infection). The sample titles of this study are shuffled in the database, so cell type and time point are left out; the donor was told from shared clones. The V and J genes are TRBV7-3 and TRBJ2-2; 7 bases in the junction line up with TRBD1. The DNA sequence follows: TGTGCCAGCAGCTCTAACCCCAGGACAGGAACGAACACCGGGGAGCTGTTTTTT. This encodes CASSSNPRTGTNTGELFF. Here the CDR3 is joined to the reference TRBV7-3 and TRBJ2-2 genes, and the full variable domain is: GAGVSQTPSNKVTEKGKYVELRCDPISGHTALYWYRQSLGQGPEFLIYFQGTGAADDSGLPNDRFFAVRPEGSVSTLKIQRTERGDSAVYLCASSSNPRTGTNTGELFFGEGSRLTVL.